These 26 T cell receptor beta chains were sequenced from one sample in a study of CD8+ T cells in alopecia areata. Lesional scalp punch biopsies and peripheral blood were collected from alopecia areata patients. cDNA reverse transcribed from extracted RNA served as the sequencing template. The repertoire was sequenced with immunoSEQ multiplex PCR; TCRdb's copy has only in-frame clones and lacks some. The sample carries over 10,000 clones, 61% recorded once. The sample comprised skin. The source is a human donor with alopecia areata.

This chain joins TRBV28 and TRBJ2-7; 9 nucleotides line up with TRBD1. The CDR3 sequence is 15 residues long. Germline V gene data show CDR1 as MDHEN and CDR2 as SYDVKM. V shed 6 bases, J shed 2 bases, and the junction held 8 bases outside the gene matches. Written as DNA, the CDR3 is TGTGCCAGCAGCTCCGGGACAGGGTTCCCCTACGAGCAGTACTTC. This gives the protein CASSSGTGFPYEQYF.

The rearrangement uses TRBV4-1 and TRBJ2-7, with 10 bases matching TRBD2. Germline trimming cut 0 bases from V and 2 bases from J; bases unmatched to any gene: 13. Germline CDR1 is MGHRA and CDR2 is YSYEKL. The CDR3 has 19 residues. Here the CDR3 DNA reads TGCGCCAGCAGCCAAGATTGGATAGGTAGCGGGGGGCCCGCCTACGAGCAGTACTTC. Encoded protein: CASSQDWIGSGGPAYEQYF.

Note on this clone: This could be a read error, since a much larger clone is one nucleotide away. The rearrangement uses TRBV30 and TRBJ1-5; D is perhaps TRBD1 (5 bases). V was pared by 1 base and J by 2 bases, with 9 bases between. The germline V gene has CDR1 GTSNPN and CDR2 SVGIG (reference sequence). This CDR3 spans 14 amino acids. In DNA, the CDR3 is TGTGCCTGGAGTGGCGACAGTGGCAATCAGCCCCAGCATTTT. It encodes CAWSGDSGNQPQHF.

This chain connects TRBV7-2 to TRBJ2-7, with 7 bases matching TRBD1. The V and J ends lost 5 bases and 0 bases, in that order; junction bases with no gene match: 7. Looked up from germline, CDR1 is SGHTA and CDR2 is FQGNSA. The CDR3 sequence is 15 residues long. The CDR3 coding sequence is TGTGCCAGCAGCCTTACAGGGGCTAGCTCCTACGAGCAGTACTTC. Encoded protein: CASSLTGASSYEQYF.

This clone was seen a handful of times. This sequence joins TRBV7-2 and TRBJ2-1, with 15 bases aligning to TRBD2. J was trimmed by 7 bases and V by 4 bases; bases with no gene match: 8. This CDR3 has 17 amino acids. The germline V gene has CDR1 SGHTA and CDR2 FQGNSA. The CDR3 DNA sequence: TGTGCCAGCAGCTCAGGACTAGCGGGAGGGCCATGGAATGAGCAGTTCTTC. It specifies CASSSGLAGGPWNEQFF. Together with reference TRBV7-2 and TRBJ2-1, the CDR3 gives the full variable domain: GAGVSQSPSNKVTEKGKDVELRCDPISGHTALYWYRQSLGQGLEFLIYFQGNSAPDKSGLPSDRFSAERTGGSVSTLTIQRTQQEDSAVYLCASSSGLAGGPWNEQFFGPGTRLTVL.

This clone came up once. This chain connects TRBV27 to TRBJ1-5, with 8 positions matching TRBD1. Germline V gene sequence: CDR1 MNHEY, CDR2 SMNVEV (reference sequence). V lost 5 bases to trimming and J lost 7 bases; unmatched junction nucleotides: 13. The CDR3 totals 16 residues. CDR3 sequence (DNA): TGTGCCAGCAGTCTAAGAGGAGATACAGGGGGACAGCCCCAGCATTTT. Translated: CASSLRGDTGGQPQHF.

Only a few counts were recorded for this clone. The chain has TRBV29-1 and TRBJ2-5; the match to TRBD2 covers 9 bases. This CDR3 has 11 residues. Trimming cost V 7 bases and J 10 bases; bases outside gene matches: 7. The germline gives CDR1 SQVTM, CDR2 ANQGSEA. The CDR3 region is CSAGTSSDQYF. The CDR3 coding sequence is TGCAGCGCGGGGACTAGCTCGGACCAGTACTTC.

The rearrangement joins TRBV23-1 to TRBJ1-1; D is unclear. TRBV23-1 is given ORF status, its function remaining uncertain. Trimming shortened V by 4 bases and J by 1 base, and 10 bases separated the two germline ends. The CDR3 spans 14 residues. CDR3 region: CASSRLYWNTEAFF. CDR3 nucleotide sequence: TGCGCCAGCAGTCGCCTTTACTGGAACACTGAAGCTTTCTTT.

The rearrangement links TRBV2 to TRBJ2-5; 7 bases line up with TRBD2. CDR3 length: 13 residues. CDR1 is SNHLY, CDR2 FYNNEI, per germline. V trimming: 4 bases; J trimming: 5 bases; junction bases outside the gene matches: 4. The CDR3 here is CASSVGGRETQYF. As DNA, the CDR3 is TGTGCCAGCAGTGTGGGAGGGAGGGAGACCCAGTACTTC.

V is TRBV5-6 and J is TRBJ1-3; tentatively, D is TRBD1 (6 bases). CDR1 SGHDT and CDR2 YYEEEE come from the germline V gene. The CDR3 sequence is 15 residues long. Trimming stripped 6 bases from V and 4 bases from J, with 17 bases between. The CDR3 region is CASTSGLRGGNTIYF. The CDR3 DNA reads TGTGCCAGCACCTCGGGACTCAGGGGAGGAAACACCATATATTTT.

V and J are TRBV30 and TRBJ2-5, with 9 bases lining up with TRBD1. Trimming at V came to 1 base and at J to 5 bases, leaving 14 bases not matched to a gene. The CDR3 is made up of 17 amino acids. Germline lookup yields CDR1 GTSNPN and CDR2 SVGIG (reference sequence). CDR3 DNA: TGTGCCTGGAGTGGAACCGGGACAGGGAGGAGCTGGGAGACCCAGTACTTC. Its translation is CAWSGTGTGRSWETQYF.

The chain employs TRBV9 and TRBJ1-2, with 8 bases matching TRBD1. Germline assignment: CDR1 SGDLS and CDR2 YYNGEE. The CDR3 extends over 15 amino acids. J lost 8 bases, V lost 3 bases, and 12 bases had no gene match. The chain's CDR3 is CASSAPAWTGTGYTF. CDR3 nucleotide sequence: TGTGCCAGCAGCGCCCCAGCCTGGACAGGGACCGGCTACACCTTC.

This sequence joins TRBV2 and TRBJ1-2, with 9 bases matching TRBD1. CDR3 length: 14 amino acids. Per the germline V gene, CDR1 is SNHLY and CDR2 is FYNNEI. V shed 6 bases and J 2 bases; nucleotides not matched to a gene: 4. The CDR3 is CASSAGTGNYGYTF. The CDR3 DNA follows: TGTGCCAGCAGCGCCGGGACAGGGAACTATGGCTACACCTTC.

This sequence joins TRBV20-1 and TRBJ1-6; D unclear. CDR3 size: 11 residues. Deletions cut 0 bases from V and 13 bases from J, with 7 bases between. The germline V gene encodes CDR1 DFQATT and CDR2 SNEGSKA (reference sequence). The CDR3, as DNA: TGCAGTGCTAGAGACGGGCGGCCCCTCCACTTT. Translation: CSARDGRPLHF.

Only a few counts were recorded for this clone. The CDR3, as DNA: TGTGCCAGCAGTGAAGCAATAGCCAAAAACATTCAGTACTTC. It codes for CASSEAIAKNIQYF. This chain uses TRBV6-1 with TRBJ2-4; D gene uncertain. The length of the CDR3 is 14 residues. Germline loops: CDR1 MNHNS, CDR2 SASEGT. The V end lost 0 bases, the J end lost 0 bases, and 3 bases lay between the germline ends.

The DNA for the CDR3 is TGTGCCAGCAGACTTGGACAGGGTATAGGGGCCGGGGAGCTGTTTTTT. Translation: CASRLGQGIGAGELFF. The chain uses TRBV5-5 and TRBJ2-2, with TRBD1 identical over 8 bases. Trimming took 5 bases from V and 6 from J; bases not matched to a gene: 12. Germline loops: CDR1 SGHKS, CDR2 YYEKEE (reference sequence). The CDR3 consists of 16 residues.

This clone has just a few counts. This chain uses TRBV9 with TRBJ2-2; D may be TRBD1 or TRBD2 (5 bases each). CDR3 size: 16 residues. Germline V gene lookup returns CDR1 SGDLS and CDR2 YYNGEE. Trimming left V 2 bases short and J 1 base short, with 12 bases between. The CDR3 spells CASSVLAGWNTGELFF. CDR3 bases: TGTGCCAGCAGCGTGCTAGCAGGGTGGAACACCGGGGAGCTGTTTTTT.

This rearrangement joins TRBV6-7 to TRBJ2-3, with D perhaps matching TRBD2 (6 bases). TRBV6-7 is given ORF status, its function remaining uncertain. The CDR3 contains 16 residues. With 7 bases removed from V and 4 bases from J, the gap between germline ends came to 21 bases. As DNA, the CDR3 is TGTGCCAGCACCCTTGTAGCGGATACGTACCCAGATACGCAGTATTTT. Its protein product is CASTLVADTYPDTQYF.

The chain joins TRBV15 to TRBJ1-5; D gene uncertain. Per germline, CDR1 LNHNV and CDR2 YYDKDF (reference sequence). There are 14 residues in the CDR3. V was clipped by 3 bases and J by 3 bases, with 9 bases between them. The CDR3 nucleotides are TGTGCCACCAGCAGTGGGCCAGTCAATCAGCCCCAGCATTTT. Residues: CATSSGPVNQPQHF.

The chain has TRBV5-1 and TRBJ2-7; 9 nucleotides line up with TRBD2. The CDR3 is 16 residues long. Germline CDR1 reads SGHRS; CDR2 reads YFSETQ. Trimming removed 0 bases from V and 3 bases from J; junction bases left unmatched: 7. The CDR3 loop is CASSLARASGVYEQYF. The CDR3 region has the DNA TGCGCCAGCAGCTTGGCCAGGGCTAGCGGGGTCTACGAGCAGTACTTC.

The chain is built from TRBV27 and TRBJ1-4; a weak D match, TRBD1 (5 bases). The length of the CDR3 is 14 residues. Germline V gene lookup returns CDR1 MNHEY and CDR2 SMNVEV (reference sequence). V shed 7 bases and J shed 0 bases, with 9 bases lying between them. DNA of the CDR3: TGTGCCAGCACCCTGACAGCAACTAATGAAAAACTGTTTTTT. Protein: CASTLTATNEKLFF.

This clone was observed a few times. The gene calls are TRBV4-1 and TRBJ2-7, with D possibly TRBD2 on 6 matching bases. There are 15 residues in the CDR3. Germline V gene sequence: CDR1 MGHRA, CDR2 YSYEKL. V shed 2 bases and J shed 4 bases, with 15 bases lying between them. CDR3 residues: CASSQRSGVRYEQYF. DNA of the CDR3: TGCGCCAGCAGCCAAAGATCGGGGGTTAGGTACGAGCAGTACTTC.

The chain recombines TRBV5-6 with TRBJ2-3; D might be TRBD1 (6 bases). The V gene lost 7 bases and the J gene lost 0 bases, with 18 bases spanning the gap. This CDR3 is 16 amino acids long. Per the germline V gene, CDR1 is SGHDT and CDR2 is YYEEEE. DNA for the CDR3: TGTGCCAGCTTGGGGAGACAGGAGAATAGCACAGATACGCAGTATTTT. This translates into CASLGRQENSTDTQYF.

The chain couples TRBV15 to TRBJ2-7; D unclear. Germline assignment: CDR1 LNHNV and CDR2 YYDKDF (reference sequence). This CDR3 spans 15 amino acids. V lost 6 bases to trimming and J lost 3 bases, with 18 bases between them. The DNA for the CDR3 is TGTGCCACCAGTCAAAATTTAGGTGGGGACTACGAGCAGTACTTC. This encodes CATSQNLGGDYEQYF.

This chain joins TRBV28 and TRBJ2-7, with no clear D. The CDR3 runs 15 residues. With 6 bases removed from V and 4 bases from J, the gap between germline ends came to 19 bases. CDR1 is MDHEN, CDR2 SYDVKM, per germline. The CDR3 bases are TGTGCCAGCAGCCGTCCCATGAGGCGCACATACGAGCAGTACTTC. Its protein is CASSRPMRRTYEQYF.

V gene TRBV25-1 combines with J gene TRBJ1-1; D is uncertain. Trimming left V 5 bases short and J 4 bases short, with 11 bases between. The CDR3 covers 13 residues. Germline V gene sequence: CDR1 MGHDK, CDR2 SYGVNS. Here the CDR3 reads CASSLGFFTEAFF. Here the CDR3 DNA reads TGTGCCAGCAGTCTGGGATTCTTCACTGAAGCTTTCTTT.